This T cell receptor beta chain appears in the sequencing data of a study of tumor-infiltrating lymphocytes in primary liver carcinoma. Study at large: Subjects presented with primary liver carcinoma managed by surgical resection. Sample yields, roughly 3.5 to 7.13 million productive TCRbeta reads, were similar across the tissue types. General study points: It was in tumors, not blood, that the top-250-clone fraction was significantly higher (p = 0.039).

RNA was extracted from whole blood without cell sorting, alongside germline DNA. The V segment lost 10 bases and the J segment 1 base; nucleotides outside the gene matches: 8. The germline gives CDR1 MDHEN, CDR2 SYDVKM. This CDR3 is built from 14 residues. Total RNA amounting to 500 ng was the source from which TCR beta cDNA was made with a constant-region primer. Modified slightly, ARM-PCR produced TCR beta libraries over three nested multiplex PCR rounds. TRBV1-TRBV30 forward primers paired with a C-beta reverse primer were used in the first two PCR rounds, which ran 9 to 10 cycles each. A single record per CDR3 protein comes from TCRdb applying MiXCR to the multiplex PCR reads. The sample has about 200,000 distinct CDR3 sequences; approximately 65% are singletons. Remarks on this clonotype: Its antigen is currently unknown.

Sequences were obtained from peripheral blood. The TCR sequence derives from a woman aged 60-70 years with primary liver carcinoma and hepatitis B virus infection. The rearrangement uses TRBV28 and TRBJ2-7, with 9 nucleotides matching TRBD2. CDR3 sequence reads: CATMVAGASYEQYF. The CDR3, as DNA: TGTGCCACCATGGTAGCGGGAGCTTCCTACGAGCAGTACTTC. The full variable domain, rest sourced from reference TRBV28 and TRBJ2-7, is DVKVTQSSRYLVKRTGEKVFLECVQDMDHENMFWYRQDPGLGLRLIYFSYDVKMKEKGDIPEGYSVSREKKERFSLILESASTNQTSMYLCATMVAGASYEQYFGPGTRLTVT.